These 26 T cell receptor beta chains came from one sample sequenced in a study of T-cell memory formation after mild COVID-19. TCRdb processed the 5' RACE reads anew with MiXCR; each CDR3 protein has one entry. The sample has about 340,000 distinct CDR3 sequences; roughly 13% are singletons. Sequenced sample: PBMCs or a T cell subset sorted from them (not recorded which). These receptors were collected from a man aged 18 to 35 who had mild COVID-19 (a few samples of this study predate the infection). Cell type and time point are not known.

In its sample, this clonotype was seen once. This chain uses TRBV20-1 with TRBJ2-3, with no clear D. The length of the CDR3 is 12 residues. Germline V lookup: CDR1 DFQATT, CDR2 SNEGSKA (reference sequence). V dropped 6 bases and J dropped 0 bases, with 7 bases sitting between them. DNA for the CDR3: TGCAGTGCGTTCCATAGCACAGATACGCAGTATTTT. It specifies CSAFHSTDTQYF.

This chain joins TRBV7-9 and TRBJ2-7, with 12 bases lining up with TRBD2. The CDR3 is 15 residues long. The junction had 6 bases not matched to a gene; V was cut back by 5 bases and J by 4 bases. Germline CDR1 is SEHNR and CDR2 is FQNEAQ (reference sequence). CDR3 nucleotide sequence: TGTGCCAGCAGCCCGCGACTAGCGGGGGATTACGAGCAGTACGTC. It encodes CASSPRLAGDYEQYV.

The chain combines TRBV12-3 or TRBV12-4 with TRBJ2-5; D gene uncertain. V was pared by 5 bases and J by 5 bases, with 9 bases between. The CDR3 has 12 amino acids. CDR3: CASSLRDETQYF. Written as DNA, the CDR3 is TGTGCCAGCAGTCTAAGGGATGAGACCCAGTACTTC.

CDR3 loop: CASSSARTVYEQYF. CDR3 nucleotides: TGTGCCAGCAGCTCTGCCCGGACAGTCTACGAGCAGTACTTC. J is TRBJ2-7 and V is TRBV5-4; D possibly corresponds to TRBD1 (6 bases). V was clipped by 3 bases and J by 3 bases, with 13 bases between them. Germline CDR1 and CDR2: SGHNT and YYREEE (reference sequence). This CDR3 comprises 14 residues.

The table lists this clonotype with many counts. The gene calls are TRBV5-1 and TRBJ1-1, with a tentative D call TRBD1 (6 bases). The CDR3 is 14 residues long. CDR1 and CDR2 from the germline V gene are SGHRS and YFSETQ. V lost 4 bases to trimming and J lost 6 bases, with 16 bases between them. The CDR3 is CASSARGAISEAFF. CDR3 sequence (DNA): TGCGCCAGCAGCGCCCGGGGGGCGATTTCTGAAGCTTTCTTT.

This clonotype showed up many times. The rearrangement links TRBV7-2 to TRBJ2-4; D is possibly TRBD1 (6 bases). The CDR3 runs 12 residues. Trimming pared 7 bases from V and 7 bases from J, leaving 11 bases between. Germline V CDR1 and CDR2: SGHTA, FQGNSA. CDR3 nucleotides: TGTGCCAGCACCTCCACAGGGAACATTCAGTACTTC. Its translation: CASTSTGNIQYF.

The chain joins TRBV19 to TRBJ1-6; 7 bases agree with TRBD1. Germline lookup yields CDR1 LNHDA and CDR2 SQIVND (reference sequence). This CDR3 has 13 residues. Trimming at V came to 7 bases and at J to 8 bases, leaving 5 bases not matched to a gene. This CDR3 is CASKSQGDSPLHF. DNA for the CDR3: TGTGCCAGTAAGAGTCAGGGGGATTCACCCCTCCACTTT.

The chain joins TRBV4-3 to TRBJ1-2; D may be TRBD1 (6 bases). V lost 4 bases, J lost 4 bases, and 16 bases lay in between. The CDR3 extends over 15 amino acids. Germline V gene lookup returns CDR1 LGHNA and CDR2 YSLEER. The CDR3 region has the DNA TGCGCCAGCAGCCCAGCCCCAGGGGCCATCTATGGCTACACCTTC. Amino acids: CASSPAPGAIYGYTF.

This sequence joins TRBV6-4 and TRBJ2-1, with 9 bases lining up with TRBD2. This CDR3 has 14 amino acids. The germline V gene has CDR1 MRHNA and CDR2 SNTAGT. V was pared by 2 bases and J by 6 bases, with 2 bases of the junction left unmatched. CDR3 amino acids: CASSDSGGTNEQFF. The CDR3 nucleotides are TGTGCCAGCAGTGACAGCGGGGGGACCAATGAGCAGTTCTTC.

This clonotype was seen repeatedly, ten times or more. This sequence joins TRBV4-2 and TRBJ2-7; D might be TRBD1 (5 bases). The germline gives CDR1 LGHNA, CDR2 YNFKEQ. Trimming removed 0 bases at V and 4 bases at J, with 10 bases between. This CDR3 is built from 14 residues. The CDR3 loop is CASSQDVGEYEQYF. CDR3 DNA sequence: TGTGCCAGCAGCCAAGATGTAGGGGAATACGAGCAGTACTTC.

The sample holds a few counts of this clonotype. The chain combines TRBV5-6 with TRBJ1-1; a possible D gene is TRBD1 (5 bases). The V gene lost 3 bases and the J gene lost 0 bases, with 12 bases spanning the gap. Germline V gene data show CDR1 as SGHDT and CDR2 as YYEEEE. The CDR3 is 15 residues long. CDR3 in amino acids: CASSWTRGMNTEAFF. Written as DNA, the CDR3 is TGTGCCAGCAGCTGGACCCGGGGGATGAACACTGAAGCTTTCTTT.

CDR3 bases: TGCGCCAGCAGCCAAGCGACCCTAGCGGGAGGCACAGATACGCAGTATTTT. Protein: CASSQATLAGGTDTQYF. The V gene is TRBV4-3, the J gene TRBJ2-3; 10 bases map to TRBD2. The length of the CDR3 is 17 residues. The ends lost 1 base at V and 1 base at J; junction bases unmatched: 5. Germline assignment: CDR1 LGHNA and CDR2 YSLEER.

V usage is TRBV20-1 and J usage is TRBJ1-6; D gene unclear. V was cut by 1 base and J by 6 bases, with 7 bases left in between. This CDR3 is 13 amino acids long. CDR1 DFQATT and CDR2 SNEGSKA come from the germline V gene (reference sequence). The CDR3 loop is CSARGAANSPLHF. CDR3 nucleotides: TGCAGTGCTAGAGGGGCGGCTAATTCACCCCTCCACTTT.

The CDR3 region is CASSLTRGGPFF. The CDR3 region has the DNA TGTGCCAGCAGCTTAACGCGGGGGGGCCCGTTCTTC. The chain links TRBV7-9 to TRBJ2-1; 9 bases line up with TRBD2. Germline V lookup: CDR1 SEHNR, CDR2 FQNEAQ (reference sequence). V gave up 2 bases and J gave up 15 bases; unmatched junction bases: 5. The CDR3 covers 12 residues.

This clonotype was seen only a few times. The rearrangement uses TRBV4-3 and TRBJ1-1; D uncertain. The CDR3 loop spans 13 amino acids. Germline lookup yields CDR1 LGHNA and CDR2 YSLEER. Trimming stripped 0 bases from V and 3 bases from J, with 5 bases between. The CDR3 protein is CASSQEPYTEAFF. The CDR3 region has the DNA TGCGCCAGCAGCCAAGAGCCCTACACTGAAGCTTTCTTT.

This clonotype has at least ten counts. The chain has TRBV7-8 and TRBJ2-2, with D possibly matching TRBD1 (5 bases). The CDR3 is made up of 16 amino acids. Germline CDR1 SGHVS, CDR2 FQNEAQ. V lost 6 bases and J lost 7, with 21 bases in between. As DNA, the CDR3 is TGTGCCAGCAGACAGGTCGGGCCTGGCCTAGGCGGGGAGCTGTTTTTT. Residues: CASRQVGPGLGGELFF.

Only a few counts were recorded for this clonotype. The chain employs TRBV5-1 and TRBJ2-3; D not resolved. Between the trimmed V and J ends, which lost 4 bases and 5 bases, there was a span of 20 bases. From germline, CDR1 is SGHRS and CDR2 YFSETQ. This CDR3 region has 16 residues. Here the CDR3 reads CASSLATQLRRDTQYF. CDR3 nucleotides: TGCGCCAGCAGCCTGGCCACCCAACTCAGGAGAGATACGCAGTATTTT. Full variable domain (missing parts from reference TRBV5-1 and TRBJ2-3): KAGVTQTPRYLIKTRGQQVTLSCSPISGHRSVSWYQQTPGQGLQFLFEYFSETQRNKGNFPGRFSGRQFSNSRSEMNVSTLELGDSALYLCASSLATQLRRDTQYFGPGTRLTVL.

This clonotype was seen only a few times. The genes are TRBV25-1 and TRBJ2-7, with D possibly being TRBD2 (5 bases). The ends were cut back, 3 bases at V and 5 bases at J, with 17 bases in the middle. This CDR3 region has 15 residues. CDR1 is MGHDK and CDR2 is SYGVNS in the germline V gene. The CDR3 DNA follows: TGTGCCAGCAGTGAGTCCCGCAGGTACGGGGACGAGCAGTACTTC. This encodes CASSESRRYGDEQYF.

The chain employs TRBV4-1 and TRBJ2-2, with 8 bases aligning to TRBD1. The CDR3 length is 16 residues. After removal of 3 bases from V and 6 bases from J, the junction contained 9 bases not matched to a gene. Looked up from germline, CDR1 is MGHRA and CDR2 is YSYEKL. The CDR3 region has the DNA TGCGCCAGCAGCCAGAGGACAGGGAGACTCTCCGGGGAGCTGTTTTTT. Amino acid sequence: CASSQRTGRLSGELFF.

This chain links TRBV18 with TRBJ2-7; 7 nucleotides line up with TRBD1. V lost 6 bases, J lost 4 bases, and 6 bases stayed unmatched. This CDR3 comprises 13 residues. CDR1 and CDR2 from the germline V gene are KGHSH and LQKENI. The CDR3 protein is CASSGDRKYEQYV. As DNA, the CDR3 is TGTGCCAGCTCCGGGGACAGAAAGTACGAGCAGTACGTC.

This chain joins TRBV2 and TRBJ2-2; possible D gene TRBD1, 5 bases. The CDR3 is 12 amino acids. The V end was cut by 9 bases, the J end by 3 bases, with 8 bases between. The germline V gene has CDR1 SNHLY and CDR2 FYNNEI. CDR3 loop: CASTGYTGELFF. CDR3 nucleotide sequence: TGTGCCAGTACAGGTTACACCGGGGAGCTGTTTTTT.

This clonotype was counted a single time. The chain combines TRBV9 with TRBJ1-1; tentatively, D is TRBD1 (5 bases). Trimming pared 0 bases from V and 5 bases from J, leaving 17 bases between. CDR3 size: 16 residues. CDR1 and CDR2 from the germline V gene are SGDLS and YYNGEE. The CDR3 is CASSVDSRRGETEAFF. CDR3 DNA: TGTGCCAGCAGCGTAGATAGTAGGAGGGGAGAAACTGAAGCTTTCTTT.

This clonotype has more than one count but fewer than ten. V and J are TRBV12-3 or TRBV12-4 and TRBJ2-1; 12 positions agree with TRBD2. V lost 4 bases to trimming and J lost 5 bases; unmatched junction nucleotides: 9. The CDR3 totals 17 residues. DNA of the CDR3: TGTGCCAGCAGTTCCTCCTGGGCTAGCGGGGGGGACAATGAGCAGTTCTTC. This translates into CASSSSWASGGDNEQFF.

This clonotype was observed a handful of times. The chain has TRBV28 and TRBJ2-7, with 7 bases that match TRBD1. The V gene end was trimmed by 4 bases and the J gene end by 0 bases; junction bases not matched to a gene: 9. Per the germline V gene, CDR1 is MDHEN and CDR2 is SYDVKM. The CDR3 is 16 residues long. The CDR3, as DNA: TGTGCCAGCAGTTCTCGGACAGGTCGTAGCTCCTACGAGCAGTACGTC. Residues: CASSSRTGRSSYEQYV.

The chain combines TRBV29-1 with TRBJ2-6; D is uncertain. The germline gives CDR1 SQVTM, CDR2 ANQGSEA. CDR3 length equals 14 residues. V lost 6 bases to trimming and J lost 2 bases, with 11 bases between them. CDR3 nucleotides: TGCAGCGTCACAGACGCAGCTGGGGCCAACGTCCTGACTTTC. Amino acids: CSVTDAAGANVLTF.

The genes are TRBV7-2 and TRBJ1-3, with TRBD1 as a possible D gene (5 bases). Deletions cut 5 bases from V and 3 bases from J, with 17 bases between. The germline gives CDR1 SGHTA, CDR2 FQGNSA. CDR3 size: 16 residues. Here the CDR3 reads CASSPNQGRFGNTIYF. Written as DNA, the CDR3 is TGTGCCAGCAGCCCCAATCAGGGAAGATTTGGAAACACCATATATTTT.